This T cell receptor (beta chain) originates from a study of T cell changes during pregnancy in multiple sclerosis. The CDR3 runs to 14 residues. The V gene's germline CDR1 is SNHLY and CDR2 FYNNEI. V shed 3 bases and J shed 9 bases, with 15 bases lying between them. Profiling relied on immunoSEQ multiplex PCR, and the TCRdb table lists in-frame clones only, not all of them. The sample consists of under 50,000 clones, around 92% of them appearing once. The TCR sequence derives from a female donor with multiple sclerosis, enrolled in a pregnancy study. Sample: CD8+ T cells from peripheral blood mononuclear cells, taken in the third trimester of pregnancy. This chain uses TRBV2 with TRBJ1-5; D is unclear. CDR3 sequence (DNA): TGTGCCAGCAGTGAGGGAGGTCAAGGACGGCCCCAGCATTTT. This translates into CASSEGGQGRPQHF.